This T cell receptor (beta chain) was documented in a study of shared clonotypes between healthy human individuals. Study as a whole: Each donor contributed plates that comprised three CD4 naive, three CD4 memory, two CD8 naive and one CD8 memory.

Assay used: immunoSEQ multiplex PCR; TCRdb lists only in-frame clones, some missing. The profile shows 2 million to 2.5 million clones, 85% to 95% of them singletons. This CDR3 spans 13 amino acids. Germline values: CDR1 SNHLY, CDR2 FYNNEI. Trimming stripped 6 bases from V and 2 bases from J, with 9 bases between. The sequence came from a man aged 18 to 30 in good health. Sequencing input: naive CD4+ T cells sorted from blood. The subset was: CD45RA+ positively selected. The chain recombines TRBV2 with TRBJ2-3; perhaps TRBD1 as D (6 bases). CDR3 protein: CASRRDTTDTQYF. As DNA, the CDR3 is TGTGCCAGCAGGAGGGACACCACAGATACGCAGTATTTT. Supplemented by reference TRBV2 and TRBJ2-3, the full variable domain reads EPEVTQTPSHQVTQMGQEVILRCVPISNHLYFYWYRQILGQKVEFLVSFYNNEISEKSEIFDDQFSVERPDGSNFTLKIRSTKLEDSAMYFCASRRDTTDTQYFGPGTRLTVL.